This T cell receptor beta chain was recorded in a study of shared clonotypes between healthy human individuals. Overall study: Aged 18 to 49, the donors were a couple of women and a few men.

Authors' processing steps: Filtering differed because ImmunoSEQ produced junction-only sequences that carried no quality scores. Produced via immunoSEQ multiplex PCR; TCRdb's table is partial and in-frame only. V and J calls and clone size are as listed in that table; D and trimming were resolved from the DNA. There are roughly 2.2 million clones in the sample; around 92% occur only once, and approximately 0.39% lies in the top ten. Germline V CDR1 and CDR2: LGHNA, YNFKEQ. The CDR3 runs 19 residues. Trimming pared 0 bases from V and 1 base from J, leaving 16 bases between. The chain is built from TRBV4-2 and TRBJ2-6; D is possibly TRBD2 (5 bases). Sequencing input: naive CD4+ T cells from PBMCs. Subset: CD45RA+ positively selected. The receptor comes from a young man in good health. Some clones in this sample may be carry-over from other donors' samples. CDR3 in amino acids: CASSQENPLAGSGANVLTF. CDR3 nucleotides: TGTGCCAGCAGCCAAGAAAATCCCTTGGCGGGTTCTGGGGCCAACGTCCTGACTTTC.